Listed here is a single TCR beta chain. Libraries were prepared by immunoSEQ multiplex PCR; TCRdb keeps only in-frame clonotypes and omits some of them. The repertoire has around 180,000 clones, around 89% of them found once; the top ten carry 20% to 30%. This record belongs to a study of blood T cell repertoires in COVID-19. Overall study context: There were acute and convalescent COVID-19 samples, and they came from the United States, Italy and Spain. PBMCs, B-cell-depleted T cells, or T cells were the source of the cDNA or gDNA that made up the material.

J was trimmed by 7 bases and V by 3 bases; bases with no gene match: 6. The germline CDR1 and CDR2 sequences are SGDLS and YYNGEE. The CDR3 is made up of 14 amino acids. The sequencing sample was made of peripheral blood. The chain carries TRBV9 and TRBJ2-1; 8 nucleotides match TRBD2. This receptor was identified in a man aged 60-69 years with acute or convalescent COVID-19. Here the CDR3 reads CASSARPSGNEQFF. CDR3 nucleotide sequence: TGTGCCAGCAGCGCCCGGCCTAGCGGGAATGAGCAGTTCTTC.